The sequence of this T cell receptor beta chain was determined in a study of post-analysis software for immune sequencing data. Regarding the study as a whole: Samples made in the same batch grouped tightly together by F measure. Four to six TRBV segments (TRBV5-6, TRBV5-1 and TRBV20-1 among them) occurred more frequently in patients than in controls. Normalized Chao1 diversity in multiple sclerosis patients fell significantly below that of controls.

This CDR3 region has 12 residues. Germline assignment: CDR1 SGHAT and CDR2 FQNNGV. V was cut by 7 bases and J by 6 bases, with 12 bases left in between. Built from TCR beta cDNA, the libraries had unique molecular identifiers in them. Some 500,000 cDNA molecules were recovered from an input of roughly 0.85 to 10 million T cells. TCRdb independently ran MiXCR on the PCR reads; one entry per CDR3 protein. The data show approximately 690,000 distinct CDR3 sequences, with 55% to 70% seen just once and roughly 12% held by the top ten. This clonotype was detected only a few times. Its antigen remains unidentified.

The sequence was obtained from a girl aged 2 to 9 with multiple sclerosis. This chain joins TRBV11-2 and TRBJ1-2; D is ambiguous. The sequenced material came from blood. This CDR3 is CASTPGGNGYTF. CDR3 in DNA: TGTGCCAGCACCCCAGGTGGGAATGGCTACACCTTC.